The rows below give T cell receptor beta chains drawn from one sample of a study of OX40 agonist ivuxolimab in advanced cancers. TCRdb's copy holds only in-frame clones and misses some; the assay was immunoSEQ multiplex PCR. The sample carries 67,000 or so clones, approximately 90% recorded once. The specimen comprised CD4+ or CD8+ T cells sorted from blood, sampled in a trial of the OX40 agonist ivuxolimab. The receptors derive from an adult with an advanced solid tumor such as melanoma, head and neck, liver or kidney cancer. CDR3s include the opening cysteine and the closing phenylalanine or tryptophan. D genes are given only for firm matches. The size entry is marked missing in some rows and otherwise reads once, few, many or a size class.

NA	16	TRBV11-3	NA	TRBJ1-3	TGTGCCAGCAGCTTAGATACGAGGGGCCGGGGAAACACCATATATTTT	CASSLDTRGRGNTIYF
once	16	TRBV19	TRBD2	TRBJ2-7	TGTGCCAGTAGTCACGGACTAGCGGGAGAAGCCTACGAGCAGTACTTC	CASSHGLAGEAYEQYF
NA	15	TRBV19	TRBD2	TRBJ2-5	TGTGCCAGTAGTGCGAGGCGGGGGAGAAGGGAGACCCAGTACTTC	CASSARRGRRETQYF
few	14	TRBV27	TRBD1	TRBJ1-3	TGTGCCAGCAGCAGACAGGGGTTTGGTGACACCATATATTTT	CASSRQGFGDTIYF
once	15	TRBV5-1	NA	TRBJ2-3	TGCGCCAGCAGCTTGGCAGGGGTTCTTACAGATACGCAGTATTTT	CASSLAGVLTDTQYF
NA	15	TRBV19	TRBD1	TRBJ1-1	TGTGCCAGTAGTTCGGGACAGACCGTGAACACTGAAGCTTTCTTT	CASSSGQTVNTEAFF
NA	14	TRBV5-1	NA	TRBJ2-3	TGCGCCAGCAGCTCAGGATTTAGCACAGATACGCAGTATTTT	CASSSGFSTDTQYF
NA	12	TRBV29-1	TRBD2	TRBJ2-1	TGCAGCGTTGGAGGGAGGGGCAATGAGCAGTTCTTC	CSVGGRGNEQFF
NA	14	TRBV5-1	TRBD1	TRBJ1-1	TGCGCCAGCAGCTTGGGACAGGGGGGCACTGAAGCTTTCTTT	CASSLGQGGTEAFF
NA	15	TRBV2	TRBD2	TRBJ2-3	TGTGCCAGCAGTCGACTAGCGGGGGGCACAGATACGCAGTATTTT	CASSRLAGGTDTQYF
NA	13	TRBV11-3	NA	TRBJ2-7	TGTGCCAGCAGCTTTGGGGGGATGTACGAGCAGTACTTC	CASSFGGMYEQYF
NA	19	TRBV14	TRBD1	TRBJ2-7	TGTGCCAGCAGCCACCCTCCCGGGACAGGGGATTCCTTCTCCTACGAGCAGTACTTC	CASSHPPGTGDSFSYEQYF
NA	16	TRBV5-1	NA	TRBJ2-2	TGCGCCAGCAGCTTGGACCCAGTGGGGAACACCGGGGAGCTGTTTTTT	CASSLDPVGNTGELFF
NA	16	TRBV5-1	NA	TRBJ2-5	TGCGCCAGCAGCTGGGGAACTGGACAGGCGGGGGAGACCCAGTACTTC	CASSWGTGQAGETQYF
NA	16	TRBV4-2	TRBD2	TRBJ2-3	TGTGCCAGCAGCCAGGGACTAGCGGGGGGCACAGATACGCAGTATTTT	CASSQGLAGGTDTQYF
NA	15	TRBV5-1	TRBD1	TRBJ2-2	TGCGCCAGCAGCGTGTGGGACAGGGTTGCCGGGGAGCTGTTTTTT	CASSVWDRVAGELFF
few	15	TRBV7-7	TRBD2	TRBJ2-5	TGTGCTAGCAGCCGGGGACTAGGTTCCCAAGAGACCCAGTACTTC	CASSRGLGSQETQYF
few	14	TRBV2	NA	TRBJ1-1	TGTGCCAGCAGTCCACCACAGGGAATCACTGAAGCTTTCTTT	CASSPPQGITEAFF
NA	14	TRBV28	NA	TRBJ1-5	TGTGCCAGCAGTTTATCCCCAGGCAATCAGCCCCAGCATTTT	CASSLSPGNQPQHF
NA	16	TRBV7-9	NA	TRBJ2-1	TGTGCCAGCAGCTTGGGCAGGTACAGCTCCTACAATGAGCAGTTCTTC	CASSLGRYSSYNEQFF
NA	12	TRBV10-3	TRBD1	TRBJ2-7	TGTGCCTTCGGACAGGGATCCTACGAGCAGTACTTC	CAFGQGSYEQYF
NA	16	TRBV7-2	NA	TRBJ1-2	TGTGCCAGCAGCTTGGTATGGGGGCCCACTAACTATGGCTACACCTTC	CASSLVWGPTNYGYTF
NA	13	TRBV6-1	NA	TRBJ2-7	TGTGCCAGCAGGGCAGGGGCCTACTACGAGCAGTACTTC	CASRAGAYYEQYF
NA	15	TRBV7-2	NA	TRBJ2-1	TGTGCCAGCAGCCTCCGACTAGCCGGAGGGGGTGAGCAGTTCTTC	CASSLRLAGGGEQFF
NA	12	TRBV7-9	TRBD1	TRBJ2-3	TGTGCCAGCAGCATAATGACAGGGACGCAGTATTTT	CASSIMTGTQYF
NA	15	TRBV28	TRBD2	TRBJ2-7	TGTGCCAGCAGTTTGGGGGGAGGGAATCCCTACGAGCAGTACTTC	CASSLGGGNPYEQYF
NA	14	TRBV27	TRBD1	TRBJ1-1	TGTGCCAGCAGCGAGACAGGGGAGGTTACTGAAGCTTTCTTT	CASSETGEVTEAFF
NA	13	TRBV7-2	TRBD1	TRBJ2-5	TGTGCCAGCAGCTTGGACAGGGAAGAGACCCAGTACTTC	CASSLDREETQYF
NA	15	TRBV5-5	TRBD1	TRBJ1-4	TGTGCCAGCAGCTTGTCCGGACAGGGTAATGAAAAACTGTTTTTT	CASSLSGQGNEKLFF
NA	11	TRBV25-1	NA	TRBJ1-2	TGTGCCAGCAGGTCGACTTGGGGCTACACCTTC	CASRSTWGYTF
NA	16	TRBV4-2	TRBD1	TRBJ1-4	TGTGCCAGCAGCCAAGATCCATCAGGGGGCAGGGAAAAACTGTTTTTT	CASSQDPSGGREKLFF
NA	13	TRBV7-2	NA	TRBJ2-1	TGTGCCAGCAGCTTATTACGCCAAGATGAGCAGTTCTTC	CASSLLRQDEQFF
once	15	TRBV5-1	NA	TRBJ1-1	TGCGCCAGCAGCCAACAGGGACTGGGGAACACTGAAGCTTTCTTT	CASSQQGLGNTEAFF
NA	15	TRBV2	NA	TRBJ2-1	TGTGCCAGCAGTGAATCTAGAAGCTCCTACAATGAGCAGTTCTTC	CASSESRSSYNEQFF
NA	13	TRBV14	NA	TRBJ2-4	TGTGCCAGCAGCCAAGAGAGCAAAAACATTCAGTACTTC	CASSQESKNIQYF
NA	14	TRBV28	TRBD1	TRBJ1-1	TGTGCCAGCAGACCAGGACAGGGGACCACTGAAGCTTTCTTT	CASRPGQGTTEAFF
NA	17	TRBV5-1	NA	TRBJ1-3	TGCGCCAGCAGCTTGTACATCCCCGAGGGGACCGGAAACACCATATATTTT	CASSLYIPEGTGNTIYF
medium-sized	14	TRBV19	TRBD1	TRBJ2-1	TGTGCCACCGCCAGAGGGACAGGGATCAATGAGCAGTTCTTC	CATARGTGINEQFF
NA	13	TRBV6-6	TRBD1	TRBJ1-2	TGTGCCAGCAGGCCCGGACAGGTCTATGGCTACACCTTC	CASRPGQVYGYTF
NA	15	TRBV11-2	TRBD1	TRBJ2-2	TGTGCCAGCAGCTCCTCTGGACAGGGGGCGGGGGAGCTGTTTTTT	CASSSSGQGAGELFF
once	13	TRBV7-7	NA	TRBJ2-5	TGTGCCAGCAGCTTAGGGGTGGAAGAGACCCAGTACTTC	CASSLGVEETQYF
few	15	TRBV5-5	NA	TRBJ1-1	TGTGCCAGCAGCTTCCTTGGGACTTTGAACACTGAAGCTTTCTTT	CASSFLGTLNTEAFF
NA	12	TRBV19	NA	TRBJ2-1	TGTGCCAGTAGTTGGGGATACAATGAGCAGTTCTTC	CASSWGYNEQFF
NA	14	TRBV7-2	TRBD2	TRBJ2-5	TGTGCCAGCAGCTTAAGGCGGGGGGCCGAGACCCAGTACTTC	CASSLRRGAETQYF
NA	19	TRBV4-1	NA	TRBJ2-3	TGCGCCAGCAGCCGTCAAGGTGGGGGGGCCGTTGGCAGCACAGATACGCAGTATTTT	CASSRQGGGAVGSTDTQYF
NA	14	TRBV7-9	NA	TRBJ2-2	TGTGCCAGCAGCTTACGGACGAACACCGGGGAGCTGTTTTTT	CASSLRTNTGELFF
NA	15	TRBV4-2	TRBD1	TRBJ1-6	TGTGCCAGCAGCCAAGAGGCAGGGGGCCGATCACCCCTCCACTTT	CASSQEAGGRSPLHF
NA	14	TRBV10-1	TRBD1	TRBJ2-7	TGCGCCAGCAGTCCGGGACAGGCCAGCTACGAGCAGTACTTC	CASSPGQASYEQYF
NA	13	TRBV30	NA	TRBJ2-5	TGTGCCTGGAGTGGTGGGGGCCCAGAGACCCAGTACTTC	CAWSGGGPETQYF
NA	15	TRBV7-9	TRBD1	TRBJ2-5	TGTGCCAGCAGCCCCGAGGGACAGTTCGAAGAGACCCAGTACTTC	CASSPEGQFEETQYF
few	14	TRBV28	NA	TRBJ2-7	TGTGCCAGCCATGGGGGGGCAGGGCCGTACGAGCAGTACTTC	CASHGGAGPYEQYF
few	15	TRBV5-6	TRBD2	TRBJ2-3	TGTGCCAGCAGCTTGGTTCTAGCGGGGGCAGATACGCAGTATTTT	CASSLVLAGADTQYF
NA	15	TRBV11-1	NA	TRBJ1-1	TGTGCCAGCAGCTTAGTCGGGGGGCCAGGGACTGAAGCTTTCTTT	CASSLVGGPGTEAFF
NA	12	TRBV10-3	NA	TRBJ1-1	TGTGCCATCAGTGATCGGGGCACTGAAGCTTTCTTT	CAISDRGTEAFF